This T cell receptor (beta chain) was sequenced for a study of blood T cell repertoires in COVID-19 (dated by TCRdb to 2020 to 2022). Regarding the research as a whole: Samples from collaborators originated in the United States, Italy and Spain and spanned both the acute and convalescent phases of COVID-19. Samples came from the ongoing ImmuneRACE study (first 160 participants) plus 1,254 subjects from 6 global collaborators. Subjects who had been exposed to COVID-19, were actively infected with it, or had recovered from it provided the deeply sampled blood TCRbeta repertoires that made up the dataset. The repertoires were released in a freely available public database intended as a resource for research on the immune response to SARS-CoV-2. Where available, HLA class I and class II types were taken from metadata supplied by the sample provider and were not determined by assay-based typing. Nearly every sample came with metadata listing a de-identified subject ID, COVID-19 status, age in years and sex. The material from the prospective study consisted of cDNA or gDNA derived from T cells, B-cell-depleted T cells, or PBMCs.

In the case of this clone: The antigen it binds to is not known. Base qualities are not provided; no much larger clone lies one nucleotide away.

The germline V gene yields SGHTA for CDR1 and FQGNSA for CDR2. Counted from cysteine to phenylalanine, this CDR3 has 14 amino acids. Here the CDR3 DNA is all that survives: 42 bases in frame from base 1. V and J are truncated by 2 bases and 0 bases respectively, leaving an intervening sequence of 7 bases. Broad study findings and their caveats: The amount of clinical and demographic metadata varied by source and participant and was provided uncurated.

Enrolling through a virtual design, the prospective study's participants ranged in age from roughly 18 to 89 years and lived across 24 United States geographic areas. To assign participants to cohorts, the prospective study relied on clinical history that participants themselves reported in a screening survey and a study questionnaire. Recovered participants in ImmuneRACE Cohort 3 were defined as having two consecutive negative NP/OP PCR tests, clearance from a healthcare professional, or resolution of symptoms. Each participant in the prospective study had whole blood, serum and a nasopharyngeal or oropharyngeal swab collected by mobile phlebotomists. Additional blood draws and questionnaires over an approximately 2-month period could optionally be provided by prospective study participants. Blood samples from the prospective study were shipped frozen or at room temperature prior to DNA extraction.

TCRbeta CDR3 regions were amplified from genomic DNA using the immunoSEQ Assay, a bias-controlled multiplex PCR. Under the source paper's analysis protocol: Nucleated cell counts per sample were estimated from amplification of reference gene primers within the assay. Sequence reads were collapsed and filtered to measure the absolute abundance of every unique TCRbeta CDR3 rearrangement. For each sample, productive Simpson clonality was calculated as the square root of Simpson's diversity index over productive rearrangements. TCRdb provides this immuneACCESS table in a form limited to in-frame rearrangements. Some clones are lacking; in checked studies, under half of them reflect an unresolved V gene, and why the rest are absent is not known. V, J and clone size were drawn from that table, and D and trimming were deduced from the DNA. This sample has about 360,000 clones in its table, and approximately 87% of those were observed once. The ten top clones hold 1% to 1.5% of the sample.

The sample comprised PBMCs or T cells enriched from blood (not recorded which). The receptor's source is a man aged 25-45 years who had recovered from COVID-19. Recombination joined TRBV7-2 with TRBJ1-2, with the identity of the D gene unclear. The CDR3 reads CASSLRVTNYGYTF. The DNA sequence reads TGTGCCAGCAGCTTAAGAGTTACTAACTATGGCTACACCTTC. This CDR3, with the reference TRBV7-2 and TRBJ1-2 proteins standing in past its ends, gives the full variable domain GAGVSQSPSNKVTEKGKDVELRCDPISGHTALYWYRQSLGQGLEFLIYFQGNSAPDKSGLPSDRFSAERTGGSVSTLTIQRTQQEDSAVYLCASSLRVTNYGYTFGSGTRLTVV.